This record looks at one T cell receptor beta chain sequence and its context. Antigen unknown. The data derive from a study of blood T cells in healthy people across ages. Study overall: In model experiments, template switching was able to capture about one barcoded beta molecule for every two T cells that were present.

The use of a sample-barcoded 5' primer and a J-beta primer mix characterized a second PCR of roughly 7 to 11 cycles. From the 5' RACE reads, TCRdb called clonotypes with MiXCR, one entry per CDR3 protein. The table has under 950,000 distinct CDR3 sequences, about a fifth seen once. The V end was cut by 3 bases, the J end by 1 base, with 7 bases between. This CDR3 region has 13 residues. Germline V lookup: CDR1 SGDLS, CDR2 YYNGEE. The study's findings and limits: More naive CD4+ cells and higher diversity marked long-lived donors relative to aged donors.

RNA extraction gave at least 5.5 micrograms of total RNA per sample. The clonotype comes from a man aged 65 to 79 in good health. Sequenced input: blood. This chain connects TRBV9 to TRBJ2-5, with D tentatively TRBD2 (5 bases). The CDR3 bases are TGTGCCAGCAGCGGAGCGGTCCAAGAGACCCAGTACTTC. As protein: CASSGAVQETQYF. Based on the CDR3 plus reference TRBV9 and TRBJ2-5, the full variable domain is DSGVTQTPKHLITATGQRVTLRCSPRSGDLSVYWYQQSLDQGLQFLIQYYNGEERAKGNILERFSAQQFPDLHSELNLSSLELGDSALYFCASSGAVQETQYFGPGTRLLVL.